This T cell receptor (beta chain) stems from a study of cytomegalovirus exposure and HLA in healthy donors. Germline values: CDR1 LNHDA, CDR2 SQIVND (reference sequence). CDR3 length: 16 residues. V shed 6 bases, J shed 3 bases, and the junction held 8 bases outside the gene matches. PCR involved 60 Vbeta and 13 Jbeta primers. TCRdb's copy holds only in-frame clones and misses some; the assay was immunoSEQ multiplex PCR. The sample has 150,000 to 200,000 clones, more than 70% seen once. The rearrangement joins TRBV19 to TRBJ2-7; 13 nucleotides align to TRBD2. This TCR came from a male donor in good health and CMV-seronegative. Sequencing was performed on PBMCs. DNA of the CDR3: TGTGCCAGTAGCGGACTAGCGGGAGCAGGCCGCTACGAGCAGTACTTC. Protein: CASSGLAGAGRYEQYF.